The source of this T cell receptor (beta chain) is a study of T cell responses to AZD1222 COVID-19 vaccine. V was pared by 2 bases and J by 5 bases, with 13 bases between. The CDR3 totals 14 residues. Germline-derived CDR1 and CDR2 are SGDLS and YYNGEE. This table comes from immunoSEQ multiplex PCR, and its TCRdb copy is limited to in-frame clones, with some not included. Among more than 80,000 clones listed, approximately 86% were seen once. This clone has only one observation. Sequencing used peripheral blood, obtained on day 0 of MenACWY control vaccination. The clonotype was recovered from an adult in good health. The chain joins TRBV9 to TRBJ2-5; D ambiguous. DNA for the CDR3: TGTGCCAGCAGCGTTCGGACGAGTTGGGAGACCCAGTACTTC. This gives the protein CASSVRTSWETQYF.